This is a list of T cell receptor beta chains from one sample in a study of cytomegalovirus exposure and HLA in healthy donors. Sequencing was performed with immunoSEQ multiplex PCR; in TCRdb, only in-frame clones are kept and a portion is missing. Counted here are approximately 97,000 clones, roughly 95% occurring once; the ten biggest clones make up roughly 0.9%. Sample: PBMCs. The receptor set was obtained from a woman in her late teens or twenties in good health and CMV-seronegative. Both conserved end residues are part of each CDR3. Fields, in order: V gene, D gene, clone size, J gene, CDR3 protein, CDR3 DNA. The D gene is left open where the match is weak. Part of the rows lack a size; the others show once, few, many or a class for expanded clones.

>TRBV2|TRBD1|.|TRBJ2-7
CASIPGQRYGEQYF
TGTGCCAGCATTCCGGGACAGCGCTACGGCGAGCAGTACTTC
>TRBV7-9|.|.|TRBJ1-6
CASSRVEFNSPLHF
TGTGCCAGCAGTCGTGTGGAGTTCAATTCACCCCTCCACTTT
>TRBV4-1|TRBD1|.|TRBJ2-7
CASSQEGTGSYEQYF
TGCGCCAGCAGCCAAGAGGGGACAGGCTCCTACGAGCAGTACTTC
>TRBV11-3|.|once|TRBJ1-2
CASSLGQGYYGYTF
TGTGCCAGCAGCTTAGGTCAGGGGTACTATGGCTACACCTTC
>TRBV5-8|TRBD1|.|TRBJ2-5
CASSPTGQGQETQYF
TGTGCCAGCAGCCCTACCGGACAGGGCCAAGAGACCCAGTACTTC
>TRBV6-1|.|.|TRBJ2-3
CASSEGAGDYTDTQYF
TGTGCCAGCAGTGAAGGAGCGGGCGATTACACAGATACGCAGTATTTT
>TRBV7-8|.|.|TRBJ1-2
CASSLVAGVYGYTF
TGTGCCAGCAGCTTAGTCGCAGGGGTATATGGCTACACCTTC
>TRBV10-3|.|once|TRBJ1-2
CAISDLGRVVGYTF
TGTGCCATCAGTGACCTAGGGAGGGTAGTTGGCTACACCTTC
>TRBV9|.|.|TRBJ1-1
CASSVRPSGGGTEAFF
TGTGCCAGCAGCGTACGTCCCTCAGGCGGGGGCACTGAAGCTTTCTTT
>TRBV6-1|TRBD1|.|TRBJ1-5
CASWGQGDNQPQHF
TGTGCCAGCTGGGGACAGGGGGACAATCAGCCCCAGCATTTT
>TRBV27|.|.|TRBJ2-4
CASSLLGENIQYF
TGTGCCAGCAGTTTGCTAGGGGAAAACATTCAGTACTTC
>TRBV7-2|.|.|TRBJ1-3
CASSSDRGNTIYF
TGTGCCAGCAGCTCGGACAGAGGAAACACCATATATTTT
>TRBV5-6|TRBD1|.|TRBJ1-1
CASSSNRGRHPNTEAFF
TGTGCCAGCAGCTCGAACAGGGGGCGTCACCCGAACACTGAAGCTTTCTTT
>TRBV27|.|.|TRBJ1-2
CASRYREGVWGYTF
TGTGCCAGCAGATACAGGGAGGGTGTTTGGGGCTACACCTTC
>TRBV18|TRBD2|.|TRBJ2-1
CASSPLAGGFVEQFF
TGTGCCAGCTCACCCCTAGCGGGAGGGTTTGTTGAGCAGTTCTTC
>TRBV10-2|.|.|TRBJ1-1
CASSSGLQGSGYTEAFF
TGCGCCAGCAGTAGCGGATTACAAGGGAGCGGGTACACTGAAGCTTTCTTT
>TRBV9|.|.|TRBJ1-4
CASSVGAERATNEKLFF
TGTGCCAGCAGCGTAGGGGCGGAGAGGGCAACTAATGAAAAACTGTTTTTT
>TRBV5-1|.|.|TRBJ2-5
CASSSTYRDLETQYF
TGCGCCAGCAGTTCCACTTACAGGGATCTGGAGACCCAGTACTTC
>TRBV10-3|TRBD1|.|TRBJ1-5
CAISEWRGTGDNQPQHF
TGTGCCATCAGTGAGTGGAGGGGGACAGGCGACAATCAGCCCCAGCATTTT
>TRBV11-3|.|.|TRBJ1-5
CASSFDSGQPQHF
TGTGCCAGCAGCTTTGACTCGGGGCAGCCCCAGCATTTT
>TRBV13|TRBD1|.|TRBJ1-5
CASSQWDRGTNQPQHF
TGTGCCAGCAGCCAATGGGACAGGGGGACAAACCAGCCCCAGCATTTT
>TRBV14|.|.|TRBJ2-7
CASSQYPDPYEQYF
TGTGCCAGCAGCCAATACCCAGATCCCTACGAGCAGTACTTC